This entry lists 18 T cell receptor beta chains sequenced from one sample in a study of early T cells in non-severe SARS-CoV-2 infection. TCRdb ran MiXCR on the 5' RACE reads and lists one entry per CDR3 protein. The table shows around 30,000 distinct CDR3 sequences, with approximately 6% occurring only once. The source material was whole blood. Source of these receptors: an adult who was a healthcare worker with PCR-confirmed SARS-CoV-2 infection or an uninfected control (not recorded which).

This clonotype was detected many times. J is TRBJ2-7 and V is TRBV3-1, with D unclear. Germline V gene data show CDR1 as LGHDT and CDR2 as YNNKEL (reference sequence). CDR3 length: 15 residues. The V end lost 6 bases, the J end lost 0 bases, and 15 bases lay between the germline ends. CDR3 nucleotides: TGTGCCAGCAGTCACAAACAGCAAAACTCCTACGAGCAGTACTTC. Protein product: CASSHKQQNSYEQYF.

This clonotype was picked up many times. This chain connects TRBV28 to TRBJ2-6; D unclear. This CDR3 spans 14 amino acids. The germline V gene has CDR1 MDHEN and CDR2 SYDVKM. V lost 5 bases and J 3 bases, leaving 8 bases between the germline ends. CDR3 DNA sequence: TGTGCCAGCAGTCCTCCTCATGGGGCCAACGTCCTGACTTTC. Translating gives CASSPPHGANVLTF.

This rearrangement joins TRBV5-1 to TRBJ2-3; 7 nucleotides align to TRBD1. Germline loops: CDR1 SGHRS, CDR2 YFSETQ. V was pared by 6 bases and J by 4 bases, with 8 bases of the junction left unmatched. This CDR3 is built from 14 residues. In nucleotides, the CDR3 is TGCGCCAGCACGTTACCCGGGACAGCAGATACGCAGTATTTT. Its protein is CASTLPGTADTQYF. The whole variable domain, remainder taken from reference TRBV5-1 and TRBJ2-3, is KAGVTQTPRYLIKTRGQQVTLSCSPISGHRSVSWYQQTPGQGLQFLFEYFSETQRNKGNFPGRFSGRQFSNSRSEMNVSTLELGDSALYLCASTLPGTADTQYFGPGTRLTVL.

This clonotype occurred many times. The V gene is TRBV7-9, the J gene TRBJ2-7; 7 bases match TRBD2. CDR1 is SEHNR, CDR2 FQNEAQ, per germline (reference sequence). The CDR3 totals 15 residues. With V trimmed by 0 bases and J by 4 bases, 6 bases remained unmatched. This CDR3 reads CASSLARGGTYEQYF. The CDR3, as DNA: TGTGCCAGCAGCTTAGCTCGCGGGGGAACTTACGAGCAGTACTTC.

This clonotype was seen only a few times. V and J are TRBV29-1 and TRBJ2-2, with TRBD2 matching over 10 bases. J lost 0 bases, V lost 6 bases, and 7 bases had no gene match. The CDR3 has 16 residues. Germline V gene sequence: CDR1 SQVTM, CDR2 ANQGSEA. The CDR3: CSVRASGRSNTGELFF. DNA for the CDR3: TGCAGCGTGCGGGCTAGCGGGAGATCGAACACCGGGGAGCTGTTTTTT.

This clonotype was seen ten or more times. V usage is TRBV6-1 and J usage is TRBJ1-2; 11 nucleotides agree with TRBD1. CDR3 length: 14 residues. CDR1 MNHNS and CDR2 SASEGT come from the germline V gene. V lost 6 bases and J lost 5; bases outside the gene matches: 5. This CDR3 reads CASRDRGPWYGYTF. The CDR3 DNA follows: TGTGCCAGCAGGGACAGGGGGCCATGGTATGGCTACACCTTC.

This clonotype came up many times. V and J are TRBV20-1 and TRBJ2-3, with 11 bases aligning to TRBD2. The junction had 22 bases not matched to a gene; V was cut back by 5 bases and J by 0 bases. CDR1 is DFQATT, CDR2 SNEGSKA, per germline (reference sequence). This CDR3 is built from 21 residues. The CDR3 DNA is TGCAGTGCTCTTCCGGGACGGAGGACTAGCGGGTCGATTACTAGCACAGATACGCAGTATTTT. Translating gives CSALPGRRTSGSITSTDTQYF.

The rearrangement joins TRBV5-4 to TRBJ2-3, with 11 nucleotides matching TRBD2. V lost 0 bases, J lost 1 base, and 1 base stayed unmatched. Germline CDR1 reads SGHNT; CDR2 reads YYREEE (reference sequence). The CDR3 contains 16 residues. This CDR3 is CASSLELAGGTDTQYF. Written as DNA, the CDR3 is TGTGCCAGCAGCTTGGAACTAGCGGGGGGCACAGATACGCAGTATTTT.

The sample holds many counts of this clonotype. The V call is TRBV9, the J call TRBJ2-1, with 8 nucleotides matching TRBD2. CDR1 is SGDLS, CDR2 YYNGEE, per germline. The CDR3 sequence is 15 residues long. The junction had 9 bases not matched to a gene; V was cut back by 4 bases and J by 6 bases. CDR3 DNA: TGTGCCAGCAGCCCCCGGGTAGCGGGGAGCAATGAGCAGTTCTTC. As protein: CASSPRVAGSNEQFF. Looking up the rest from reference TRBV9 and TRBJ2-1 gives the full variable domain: DSGVTQTPKHLITATGQRVTLRCSPRSGDLSVYWYQQSLDQGLQFLIQYYNGEERAKGNILERFSAQQFPDLHSELNLSSLELGDSALYFCASSPRVAGSNEQFFGPGTRLTVL.

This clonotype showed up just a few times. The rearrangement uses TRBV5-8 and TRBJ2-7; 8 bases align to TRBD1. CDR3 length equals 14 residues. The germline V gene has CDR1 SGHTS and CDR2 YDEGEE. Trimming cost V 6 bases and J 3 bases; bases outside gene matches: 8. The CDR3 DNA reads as TGTGCCAGCACCCTGGACAGGGTTGTCTACGAGCAGTACTTC. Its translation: CASTLDRVVYEQYF.

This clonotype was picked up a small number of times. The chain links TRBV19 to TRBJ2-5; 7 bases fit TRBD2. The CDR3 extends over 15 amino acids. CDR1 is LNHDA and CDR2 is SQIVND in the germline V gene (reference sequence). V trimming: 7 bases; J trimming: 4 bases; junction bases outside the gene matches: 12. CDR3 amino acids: CASTPSGGRGETQYF. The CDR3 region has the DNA TGTGCCAGTACCCCATCGGGGGGAAGGGGAGAGACCCAGTACTTC. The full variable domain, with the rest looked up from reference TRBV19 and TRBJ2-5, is DGGITQSPKYLFRKEGQNVTLSCEQNLNHDAMYWYRQDPGQGLRLIYYSQIVNDFQKGDIAEGYSVSREKKESFPLTVTSAQKNPTAFYLCASTPSGGRGETQYFGPGTRLLVL.

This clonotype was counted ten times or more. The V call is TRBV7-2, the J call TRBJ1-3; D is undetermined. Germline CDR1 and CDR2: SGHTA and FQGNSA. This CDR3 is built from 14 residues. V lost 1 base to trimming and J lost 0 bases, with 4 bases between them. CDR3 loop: CASSLDSSGNTIYF. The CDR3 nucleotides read TGTGCCAGCAGCTTAGACAGCTCTGGAAACACCATATATTTT.

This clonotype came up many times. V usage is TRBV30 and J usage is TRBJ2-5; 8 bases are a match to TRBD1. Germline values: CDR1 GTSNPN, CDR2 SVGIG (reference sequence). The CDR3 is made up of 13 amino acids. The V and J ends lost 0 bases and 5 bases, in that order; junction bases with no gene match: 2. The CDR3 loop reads CAWSVQGAETQYF. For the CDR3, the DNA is TGTGCCTGGAGTGTCCAGGGGGCTGAGACCCAGTACTTC.

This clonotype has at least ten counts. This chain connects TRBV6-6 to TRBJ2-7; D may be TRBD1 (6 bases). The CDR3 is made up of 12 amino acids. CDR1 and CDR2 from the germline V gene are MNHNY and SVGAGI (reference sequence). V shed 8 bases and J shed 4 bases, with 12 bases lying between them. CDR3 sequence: CASCGRGYEQYF. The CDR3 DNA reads TGTGCCAGCTGCGGCAGGGGATACGAGCAGTACTTC.

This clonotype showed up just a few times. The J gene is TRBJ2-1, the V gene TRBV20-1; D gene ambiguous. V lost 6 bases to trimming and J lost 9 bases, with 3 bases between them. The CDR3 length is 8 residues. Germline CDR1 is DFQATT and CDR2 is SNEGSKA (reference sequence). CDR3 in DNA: TGCAGTGCCAGTGAGCAGTTCTTC. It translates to CSASEQFF.

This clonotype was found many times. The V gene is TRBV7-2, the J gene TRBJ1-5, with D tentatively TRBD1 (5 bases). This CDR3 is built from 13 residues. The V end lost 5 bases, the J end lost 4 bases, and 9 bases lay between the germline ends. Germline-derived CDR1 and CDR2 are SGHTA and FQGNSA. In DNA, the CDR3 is TGTGCCAGCAGCCCACAGGAGAATCAGCCCCAGCATTTT. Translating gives CASSPQENQPQHF.

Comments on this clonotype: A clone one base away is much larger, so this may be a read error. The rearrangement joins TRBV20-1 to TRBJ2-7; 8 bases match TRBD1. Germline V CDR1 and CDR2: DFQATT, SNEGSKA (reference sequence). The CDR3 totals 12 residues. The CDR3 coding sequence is TGCTGTGCTGAGACAGGGGCCAACGAGCAGTACTTC. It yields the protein CCAETGANEQYF.

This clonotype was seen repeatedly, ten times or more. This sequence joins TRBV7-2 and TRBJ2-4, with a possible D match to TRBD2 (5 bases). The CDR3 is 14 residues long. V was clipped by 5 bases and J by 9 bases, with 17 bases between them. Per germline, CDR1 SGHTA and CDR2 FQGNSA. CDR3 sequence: CASSPQLGKPIQYF. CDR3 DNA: TGTGCCAGCAGCCCCCAACTAGGGAAACCCATTCAGTACTTC.